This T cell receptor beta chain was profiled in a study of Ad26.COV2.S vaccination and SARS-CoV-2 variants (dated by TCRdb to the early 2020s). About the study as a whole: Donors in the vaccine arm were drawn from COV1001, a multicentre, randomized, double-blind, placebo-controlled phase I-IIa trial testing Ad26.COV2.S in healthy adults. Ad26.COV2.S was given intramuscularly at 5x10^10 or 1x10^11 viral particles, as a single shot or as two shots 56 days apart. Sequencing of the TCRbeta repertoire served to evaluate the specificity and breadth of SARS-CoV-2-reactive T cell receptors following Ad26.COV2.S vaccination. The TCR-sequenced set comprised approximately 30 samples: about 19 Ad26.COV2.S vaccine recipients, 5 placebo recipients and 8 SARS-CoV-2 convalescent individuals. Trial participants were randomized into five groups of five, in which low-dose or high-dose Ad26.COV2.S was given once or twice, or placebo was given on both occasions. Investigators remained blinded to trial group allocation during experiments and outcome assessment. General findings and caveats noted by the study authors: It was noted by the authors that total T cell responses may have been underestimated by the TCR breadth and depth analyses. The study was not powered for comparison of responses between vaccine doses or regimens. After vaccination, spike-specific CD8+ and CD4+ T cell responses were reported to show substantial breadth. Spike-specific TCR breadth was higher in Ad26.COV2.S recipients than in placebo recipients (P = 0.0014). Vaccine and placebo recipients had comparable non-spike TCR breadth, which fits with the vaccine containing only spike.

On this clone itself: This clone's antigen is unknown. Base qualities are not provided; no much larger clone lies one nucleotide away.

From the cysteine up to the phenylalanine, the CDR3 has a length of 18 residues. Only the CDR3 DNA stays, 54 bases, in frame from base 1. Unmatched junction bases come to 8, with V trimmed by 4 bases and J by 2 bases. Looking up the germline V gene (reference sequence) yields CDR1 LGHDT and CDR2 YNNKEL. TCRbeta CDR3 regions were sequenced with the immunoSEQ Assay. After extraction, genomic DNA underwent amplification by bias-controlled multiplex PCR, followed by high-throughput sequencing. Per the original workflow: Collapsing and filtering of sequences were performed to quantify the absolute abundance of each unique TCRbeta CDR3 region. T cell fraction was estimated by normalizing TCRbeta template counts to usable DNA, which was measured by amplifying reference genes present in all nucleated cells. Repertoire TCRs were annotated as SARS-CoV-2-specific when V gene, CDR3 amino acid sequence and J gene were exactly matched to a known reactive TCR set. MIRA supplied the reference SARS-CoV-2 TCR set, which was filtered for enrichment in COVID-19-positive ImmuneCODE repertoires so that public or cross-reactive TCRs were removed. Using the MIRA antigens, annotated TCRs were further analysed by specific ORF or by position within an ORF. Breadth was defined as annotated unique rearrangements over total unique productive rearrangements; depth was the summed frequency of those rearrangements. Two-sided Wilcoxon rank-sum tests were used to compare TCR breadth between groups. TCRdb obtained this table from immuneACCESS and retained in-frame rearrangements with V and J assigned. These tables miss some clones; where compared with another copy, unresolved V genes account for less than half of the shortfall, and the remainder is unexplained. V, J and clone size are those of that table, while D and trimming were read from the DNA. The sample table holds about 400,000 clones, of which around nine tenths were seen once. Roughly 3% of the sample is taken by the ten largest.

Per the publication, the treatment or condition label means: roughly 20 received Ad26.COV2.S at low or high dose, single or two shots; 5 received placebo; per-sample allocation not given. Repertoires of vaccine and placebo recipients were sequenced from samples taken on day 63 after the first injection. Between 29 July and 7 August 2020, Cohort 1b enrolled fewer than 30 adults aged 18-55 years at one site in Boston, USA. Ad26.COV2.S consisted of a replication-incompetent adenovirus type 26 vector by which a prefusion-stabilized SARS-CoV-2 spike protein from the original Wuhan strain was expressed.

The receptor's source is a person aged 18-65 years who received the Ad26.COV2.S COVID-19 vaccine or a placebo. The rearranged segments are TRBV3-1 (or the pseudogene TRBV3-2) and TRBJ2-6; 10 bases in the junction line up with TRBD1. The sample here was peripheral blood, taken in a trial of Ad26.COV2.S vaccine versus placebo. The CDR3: CASSLGTGDRAGANVLTF. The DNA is TGTGCCAGCAGCCTAGGGACAGGGGATAGGGCTGGGGCCAACGTCCTGACTTTC.